The 32 T cell receptor beta chains given below trace back to one sample, sequenced in a study of stem cell transplantation in POMP-related autoinflammatory disease. Profiling relied on immunoSEQ multiplex PCR, and the TCRdb table lists in-frame clones only, not all of them. Among more than 9,000 clones listed, roughly 83% were seen once. This sample comprised CD4+ T cells from PBMCs, obtained after stem cell transplantation. The receptors originated from a human patient with POMP-related autoinflammation and immune dysregulation (PRAID). Some T cells may be supplied by the graft donor.

The chain employs TRBV7-9 and TRBJ2-1; either TRBD1 or TRBD2 may fit D (5 bases each). In germline, CDR1 is SEHNR, CDR2 FQNEAQ (reference sequence). This CDR3 is 16 amino acids long. V was cut by 4 bases and J by 0 bases, with 13 bases left in between. This CDR3 is CASSSGSWGSYNEQFF. Here the CDR3 DNA reads TGTGCCAGCAGCTCAGGGAGCTGGGGCTCCTACAATGAGCAGTTCTTC.

The rearrangement links TRBV7-8 to TRBJ2-5; tentatively, D is TRBD1 (5 bases). Trimming took off 4 bases at V and 4 bases at J, with 13 bases between the two ends. Looked up from germline, CDR1 is SGHVS and CDR2 is FQNEAQ. This CDR3 region has 14 residues. The CDR3, as DNA: TGTGCCAGCAGCTCGTTCAGGGTAGCAGAGACCCAGTACTTC. Protein product: CASSSFRVAETQYF.

V usage is TRBV19 and J usage is TRBJ1-2; 7 bases fit TRBD1. With 7 bases clipped from V and 5 bases from J, the junction kept 13 bases outside the gene matches. The CDR3 length is 15 residues. CDR1 is LNHDA, CDR2 SQIVND, per germline (reference sequence). This chain's CDR3 is CASKSIQGDGYGYTF. The DNA of the CDR3 is TGTGCCAGTAAATCAATCCAGGGGGACGGTTATGGCTACACCTTC.

By its share, this clone is large. The CDR3 DNA reads TGTGCCAGCAGCTTGGATGGAGACAGCTACAATGAGCAGTTCTTC. It codes for CASSLDGDSYNEQFF. The V gene is TRBV5-4, the J gene TRBJ2-1, with D possibly TRBD1 on 5 matching bases. The CDR3 extends over 15 amino acids. The germline V gene has CDR1 SGHNT and CDR2 YYREEE (reference sequence). The V gene lost 0 bases and the J gene lost 3 bases, with 10 bases spanning the gap.

The V gene is TRBV3-1 (or the pseudogene TRBV3-2), the J gene TRBJ1-5; no reliable D call. The V end was cut by 4 bases, the J end by 3 bases, with 7 bases between. The CDR3 is made up of 13 amino acids. Germline V CDR1 and CDR2: LGHDT, YNNKEL (reference sequence). The CDR3 loop reads CASSRRTNQPQHF. CDR3 DNA sequence: TGTGCCAGCAGCCGACGGACCAATCAGCCCCAGCATTTT.

V is TRBV5-8 and J is TRBJ2-7, with 7 bases lining up with TRBD1. The V segment lost 1 base and the J segment 3 bases; nucleotides outside the gene matches: 13. The germline CDR1 and CDR2 sequences are SGHTS and YDEGEE. The CDR3 spans 17 residues. Here the CDR3 reads CASSLPLRQGDIYEQYF. Here the CDR3 DNA reads TGTGCCAGCAGCTTGCCCCTACGACAGGGAGATATCTACGAGCAGTACTTC.

V usage is TRBV6-1 and J usage is TRBJ1-5; TRBD1 aligns across 8 bases. Germline values: CDR1 MNHNS, CDR2 SASEGT. The CDR3 covers 14 residues. The trim removed 6 bases at V and 1 base at J, leaving 2 bases unmatched. This chain's CDR3 is CASSHRGSNQPQHF. CDR3 DNA: TGTGCCAGCAGCCACAGGGGGAGCAATCAGCCCCAGCATTTT.

V is TRBV10-1 and J is TRBJ1-2, with 7 bases aligning to TRBD1. The CDR3 extends over 13 amino acids. Losses at the gene ends were 6 bases for V and 6 bases for J; bases not matched to a gene: 7. CDR1 and CDR2 (germline): WNHNN, SYGVQD (reference sequence). CDR3 coding DNA: TGCGCCAGCAGAAGTACAGGGGATGATGGCTACACCTTC. Its translation: CASRSTGDDGYTF.

This chain joins TRBV10-3 and TRBJ1-1; D gene unclear. The germline gives CDR1 ENHRY, CDR2 SYGVKD. V lost 1 base and J lost 0, with 3 bases in between. The CDR3 sequence is 13 residues long. CDR3 DNA: TGTGCCATCAGTGAGTGGGTGAACACTGAAGCTTTCTTT. Encoded protein: CAISEWVNTEAFF.

The V call is TRBV10-3, the J call TRBJ2-3; 8 bases agree with TRBD1. CDR3 length equals 17 residues. The germline V gene encodes CDR1 ENHRY and CDR2 SYGVKD. V lost 0 bases, J lost 4 bases, and 9 bases stayed unmatched. The CDR3 reads CAISESRWTGIADTQYF. The DNA of the CDR3 is TGTGCCATCAGTGAGTCTAGGTGGACAGGGATCGCAGATACGCAGTATTTT.

The rearrangement joins TRBV6-5 to TRBJ2-5; TRBD1 aligns across 9 bases. Germline CDR1 is MNHEY and CDR2 is SVGAGI. With V trimmed by 5 bases and J by 4 bases, 5 bases remained unmatched. There are 14 residues in the CDR3. CDR3 protein: CASSPGQGGETQYF. DNA for the CDR3: TGTGCCAGCAGTCCGGGACAGGGAGGAGAGACCCAGTACTTC.

The V gene is TRBV11-3, the J gene TRBJ2-1, with D unclear. Germline-derived CDR1 and CDR2 are SGHNT and YENEEA. Trimming removed 2 bases from V and 6 bases from J, with 14 bases in between. The CDR3 covers 15 residues. CDR3 residues: CASSLIATRSNEQFF. The CDR3 DNA reads TGTGCCAGCAGCTTAATAGCTACCCGCTCCAATGAGCAGTTCTTC.

V is TRBV5-5 and J is TRBJ1-4, with 7 bases lining up with TRBD1. The CDR3 spans 18 residues. Germline loops: CDR1 SGHKS, CDR2 YYEKEE (reference sequence). With 4 bases clipped from V and 0 bases from J, the junction kept 12 bases outside the gene matches. Written as DNA, the CDR3 is TGTGCCAGCAGCCCCTGGGAGGGGGCTGTCGCAACTAATGAAAAACTGTTTTTT. Translating gives CASSPWEGAVATNEKLFF.

This clone has just a few counts. J is TRBJ1-1 and V is TRBV7-9; D is ambiguous. The V and J ends lost 1 base and 6 bases respectively, with 9 bases between them. The CDR3 covers 13 residues. Looked up from germline, CDR1 is SEHNR and CDR2 is FQNEAQ (reference sequence). For the CDR3, the DNA is TGTGCCAGCAGCTTAGTGTGGTCCTCTGAAGCTTTCTTT. Encoded protein: CASSLVWSSEAFF.

The chain employs TRBV6-5 and TRBJ2-7, with 9 positions matching TRBD1. After removal of 8 bases from V and 2 bases from J, the junction contained 4 bases not matched to a gene. Germline V gene lookup returns CDR1 MNHEY and CDR2 SVGAGI. The CDR3 runs to 13 residues. In DNA form, the CDR3 reads TGTGCCAGCGAGGACAGGGGCCCCTACGAGCAGTACTTC. The encoded protein is CASEDRGPYEQYF.

DNA of the CDR3: TGTGCCAGCAGCCAAGATTTTCGGACAGGGGGACAGCCCCAGCATTTT. This gives the protein CASSQDFRTGGQPQHF. V usage is TRBV4-2 and J usage is TRBJ1-5, with TRBD1 identical over 10 bases. The CDR3 consists of 16 residues. Germline CDR1 reads LGHNA; CDR2 reads YNFKEQ. Trimming took 0 bases from V and 7 from J; bases not matched to a gene: 6.

The CDR3 bases are TGTGCCAGCAGCCGAGGAGGGGGGCACACAGATACGCAGTATTTT. Its protein is CASSRGGGHTDTQYF. The chain links TRBV11-2 to TRBJ2-3; D is possibly TRBD1 or TRBD2 (6 bases each). Trimming took 5 bases from V and 2 from J, leaving 14 bases between them. CDR1 is SGHAT and CDR2 is FQNNGV in the germline V gene. CDR3 length: 15 residues. Supplemented by reference TRBV11-2 and TRBJ2-3, the full variable domain reads EAGVAQSPRYKIIEKRQSVAFWCNPISGHATLYWYQQILGQGPKLLIQFQNNGVVDDSQLPKDRFSAERLKGVDSTLKIQPAKLEDSAVYLCASSRGGGHTDTQYFGPGTRLTVL.

For the CDR3, the DNA is TGTGCCAGTAGTCCCCGAATTCGCGGGGACTACAATGAGCAGTTCTTC. This encodes CASSPRIRGDYNEQFF. The chain combines TRBV19 with TRBJ2-1; a weak D match, TRBD2 (6 bases). From germline, CDR1 is LNHDA and CDR2 SQIVND (reference sequence). The CDR3 length is 16 residues. Trimming removed 5 bases from V and 3 bases from J, with 17 bases in between. The entire variable domain, with the rest obtained from reference TRBV19 and TRBJ2-1, is as follows: DGGITQSPKYLFRKEGQNVTLSCEQNLNHDAMYWYRQDPGQGLRLIYYSQIVNDFQKGDIAEGYSVSREKKESFPLTVTSAQKNPTAFYLCASSPRIRGDYNEQFFGPGTRLTVL.

The chain has TRBV10-3 and TRBJ2-3; weak D call: TRBD2 (6 bases). The CDR3 has 14 residues. The germline V and J ends were trimmed by 6 bases and 6 bases, with 16 bases remaining between them. CDR1 is ENHRY, CDR2 SYGVKD, per germline. CDR3 protein: CAIRGGDIWDTQYF. CDR3 bases: TGTGCCATCAGGGGGGGAGACATATGGGATACGCAGTATTTT.

This clone was detected only once. The CDR3 loop is CASRRRDILKFF. Written as DNA, the CDR3 is TGTGCCAGCAGGAGGCGGGACATCCTAAAGTTCTTC. This chain uses TRBV2 with TRBJ2-1; tentatively, D is TRBD1 or TRBD2 (6 bases each). The V gene's germline CDR1 is SNHLY and CDR2 FYNNEI. V dropped 6 bases and J dropped 14 bases, with 17 bases sitting between them. The CDR3 extends over 12 amino acids.

This chain uses TRBV12-3 or TRBV12-4 with TRBJ2-1; unclear D gene. This CDR3 region has 13 residues. Trimming took off 3 bases at V and 5 bases at J, with 8 bases between the two ends. CDR3 DNA sequence: TGTGCCAGCAGTTTTTCCCCAAACAATGAGCAGTTCTTC. Encoded protein: CASSFSPNNEQFF.

The gene calls are TRBV19 and TRBJ1-2; the match to TRBD1 covers 12 bases. The CDR3 length is 15 residues. Trimming took 5 bases from V and 6 from J; bases not matched to a gene: 7. CDR1 LNHDA and CDR2 SQIVND come from the germline V gene (reference sequence). The CDR3 reads CASSPTGTGGNGYTF. DNA for the CDR3: TGTGCCAGTAGTCCGACCGGGACAGGGGGCAATGGCTACACCTTC. Drawing the rest from reference TRBV19 and TRBJ1-2, the complete variable domain is DGGITQSPKYLFRKEGQNVTLSCEQNLNHDAMYWYRQDPGQGLRLIYYSQIVNDFQKGDIAEGYSVSREKKESFPLTVTSAQKNPTAFYLCASSPTGTGGNGYTFGSGTRLTVV.

In its sample, this clone was seen once. The chain employs TRBV5-4 and TRBJ2-1, with TRBD2 matching 8 bases. J was trimmed by 10 bases and V by 4 bases; bases with no gene match: 13. The germline V gene encodes CDR1 SGHNT and CDR2 YYREEE (reference sequence). The CDR3 is 15 amino acids. The CDR3 DNA is TGTGCCAGCAGCGTCCCGGGACTAGATGACAGGGAGCAGTTCTTC. Translated, it gives CASSVPGLDDREQFF.

This sequence joins TRBV28 and TRBJ1-1, with a possible D match to TRBD1 (5 bases). Trimming removed 3 bases from V and 6 bases from J, with 17 bases in between. Germline lookup yields CDR1 MDHEN and CDR2 SYDVKM. The CDR3 consists of 15 residues. Here the CDR3 reads CASSFPGRGRAEAFF. In nucleotides, the CDR3 is TGTGCCAGCAGTTTCCCGGGGCGGGGTCGGGCTGAAGCTTTCTTT.

CDR3 DNA: TGTGCCAGCAGTCGAGTTTCAGGGTGGTACAATGAGCAGTTCTTC. It encodes CASSRVSGWYNEQFF. This sequence joins TRBV6-5 and TRBJ2-1, with D perhaps TRBD1 (5 bases). Germline CDR1 reads MNHEY; CDR2 reads SVGAGI. This CDR3 comprises 15 residues. The V end lost 5 bases, the J end lost 4 bases, and 15 bases lay between the germline ends.

There are a few counts of this clone. The CDR3 DNA sequence: TGTGCCAGCGAAGGGACAGGGGAGCGCAATGAGCAGTTCTTC. Its translation: CASEGTGERNEQFF. The chain is built from TRBV25-1 and TRBJ2-1; TRBD1 matches at 10 bases. Germline CDR1 reads MGHDK; CDR2 reads SYGVNS. The CDR3 is 14 residues long. With V trimmed by 8 bases and J by 6 bases, 7 bases remained unmatched.

The chain links TRBV25-1 to TRBJ1-2; 7 bases are shared with TRBD1. The germline V gene encodes CDR1 MGHDK and CDR2 SYGVNS. This CDR3 contains 15 residues. The V segment lost 4 bases and the J segment 6 bases; nucleotides outside the gene matches: 11. The CDR3 spells CASSAEGANRHGYTF. The DNA of the CDR3 is TGTGCCAGCAGTGCGGAGGGGGCTAACAGACATGGCTACACCTTC.

This chain links TRBV3-1 (or the pseudogene TRBV3-2) with TRBJ2-3, with TRBD2 identical over 10 bases. CDR3 length equals 17 residues. After removal of 4 bases from V and 4 bases from J, the junction contained 11 bases not matched to a gene. Germline assignment: CDR1 LGHDT and CDR2 YNNKEL (reference sequence). The CDR3 region is CASSPHGTSALSDTQYF. CDR3 nucleotide sequence: TGTGCCAGCAGCCCCCACGGGACTAGCGCACTATCAGATACGCAGTATTTT.

The V gene is TRBV7-3, the J gene TRBJ2-2; TRBD1 aligns across 7 bases. In germline, CDR1 is SGHTA, CDR2 FQGTGA. The CDR3 spans 15 residues. The junction had 9 bases not matched to a gene; V was cut back by 4 bases and J by 7 bases. The CDR3 reads CASSSEQGPGGELFF. In nucleotides, the CDR3 is TGTGCCAGCAGCTCTGAACAGGGGCCTGGCGGGGAGCTGTTTTTT. The variable domain in full, completed from reference TRBV7-3 and TRBJ2-2, reads GAGVSQTPSNKVTEKGKYVELRCDPISGHTALYWYRQSLGQGPEFLIYFQGTGAADDSGLPNDRFFAVRPEGSVSTLKIQRTERGDSAVYLCASSSEQGPGGELFFGEGSRLTVL.

V usage is TRBV30 and J usage is TRBJ2-2, with TRBD2 matching over 11 bases. CDR1 is GTSNPN, CDR2 SVGIG, per germline (reference sequence). The CDR3 is 15 amino acids. The V gene end was trimmed by 8 bases and the J gene end by 3 bases; junction bases not matched to a gene: 8. The CDR3 DNA sequence: TGTGCCCTATTAATGGGACTAGCGGACACCGGGGAGCTGTTTTTT. This codes for CALLMGLADTGELFF. The whole variable domain, filled in from reference TRBV30 and TRBJ2-2, reads SQTIHQWPATLVQPVGSPLSLECTVEGTSNPNLYWYRQAAGRGLQLLFYSVGIGQISSEVPQNLSASRPQDRQFILSSKKLLLSDSGFYLCALLMGLADTGELFFGEGSRLTVL.

The genes are TRBV6-2 or TRBV6-3 and TRBJ2-3, with 11 bases aligning to TRBD2. The CDR3 consists of 16 residues. The germline V gene encodes CDR1 MNHEY and CDR2 SVGEGT. The V gene end was trimmed by 4 bases and the J gene end by 5 bases; junction bases not matched to a gene: 8. The CDR3 loop is CASSSTSGMGRDTQYF. The CDR3, as DNA: TGTGCCAGCAGTTCGACTAGCGGGATGGGACGAGATACGCAGTATTTT.

The chain is built from TRBV3-1 (or the pseudogene TRBV3-2) and TRBJ2-5; 9 nucleotides agree with TRBD2. This CDR3 region has 16 residues. V dropped 0 bases and J dropped 2; count of bases not matched to a gene: 4. CDR1 is LGHDT and CDR2 is YNNKEL in the germline V gene (reference sequence). The chain's CDR3 is CASSQDIAGEQETQYF. For the CDR3, the DNA is TGTGCCAGCAGCCAAGATATAGCGGGAGAGCAAGAGACCCAGTACTTC.